This T cell receptor beta chain derives from a study of T cells in Graves' hyperthyroidism and ophthalmopathy. Study background: Peripheral blood sampling occurred at initial diagnosis, before any treatment.

RNA transcripts yielded amplified TCR beta CDR3 regions. The HTBI primer set drove a first-round RT-PCR of the TCR CDR3. TCRdb recomputed calls from the multiplex PCR reads with MiXCR, one row per CDR3 protein. The sample comprises approximately 150,000 distinct CDR3 sequences, over 7.5% of which are singletons, and roughly 23% rests with the top ten. For this clonotype: The antigen is unknown.

This CDR3 region has 16 residues. V lost 2 bases to trimming and J lost 3 bases, with 14 bases between them. Germline CDR1 is MNHNS and CDR2 is SASEGT. Findings and caveats of the study: Patients with ophthalmopathy were separated from those with stable hyperthyroidism by a 13 V-J model.

This receptor was identified in a woman between 18 and 29 years old with Graves' hyperthyroidism that later progressed to Graves' ophthalmopathy. Sequences were obtained from blood. V and J are TRBV6-1 and TRBJ2-1, with D possibly TRBD1 on 6 matching bases. DNA for the CDR3: TGTGCCAGCAGTGAAACTGAGGGGGTCCACTACAATGAGCAGTTCTTC. It codes for CASSETEGVHYNEQFF.